This T cell receptor beta chain was sequenced in a study of glioma-infiltrating T cells. The V and J ends lost 10 bases and 4 bases, in that order; junction bases with no gene match: 7. The CDR3 has 14 amino acids. CDR1 is LNHDA, CDR2 SQIVND, per germline (reference sequence). Amplification of TCR alpha and beta CDR3 regions from RNA used iRepertoire nested multiplex PCR. Using its own MiXCR run on the multiplex PCR reads, TCRdb lists one record per CDR3 protein. Found here are under 200,000 distinct CDR3 sequences, 32% of them singletons; the top ten hold over 20%. Regarding this clonotype: This may come from a read error, since a much larger clone is one base off.

The chain couples TRBV19 to TRBJ2-2; the match to TRBD1 covers 9 bases. The clonotype comes from a human donor with low-grade glioma or glioblastoma, undergoing nonglioma brain surgery, or in good health (not recorded which). Sequencing was performed on glioma tissue, nonneoplastic brain tissue, or PBMCs (not recorded which). For the CDR3, the DNA is TGTGCCACTCGCGAGACAGGGGGCACCGGGGAGCTGTTTTTT. This gives the protein CATRETGGTGELFF.